This T cell receptor beta chain originates from a study of blood T cell repertoires in COVID-19. Only one count was recorded for this clone. In the authors' workflow: Amplification of reference gene primers was used by the study to estimate nucleated cell counts. Repertoires were generated with immunoSEQ multiplex PCR, while TCRdb's copy carries only in-frame clones and drops some. The V and J calls and the clone size are those of that table, but D and trimming were determined from the DNA. The sample contains 200,000 to 300,000 clones, approximately 85% of which appear only once. From germline, CDR1 is MNHNY and CDR2 SVGAGI (reference sequence). The CDR3 extends over 21 amino acids. The V and J ends lost 6 bases and 6 bases, in that order; junction bases with no gene match: 31.

The rearrangement joins TRBV6-6 to TRBJ1-1; 7 nucleotides align to TRBD1. The clonotype comes from a woman aged 25 to 45 with acute or convalescent COVID-19. Sequencing was done on a sample of peripheral blood. CDR3 sequence: CASSRLLTIQGRTIGYSEAFF. DNA of the CDR3: TGTGCCAGCAGCCGCCTACTTACCATACAGGGGCGAACTATTGGGTACTCTGAAGCTTTCTTT.